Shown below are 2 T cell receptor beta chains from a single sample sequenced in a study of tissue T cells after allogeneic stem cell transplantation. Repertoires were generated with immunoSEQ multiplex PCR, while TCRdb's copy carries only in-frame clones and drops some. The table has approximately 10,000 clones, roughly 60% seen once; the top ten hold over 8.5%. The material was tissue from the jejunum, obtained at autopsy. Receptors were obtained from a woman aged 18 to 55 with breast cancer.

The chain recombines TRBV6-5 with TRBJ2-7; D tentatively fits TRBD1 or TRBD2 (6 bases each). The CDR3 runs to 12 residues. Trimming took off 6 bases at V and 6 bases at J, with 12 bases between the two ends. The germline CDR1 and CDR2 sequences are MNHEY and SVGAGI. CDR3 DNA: TGTGCCAGCAGGGGGGGCCCGGTCGAGCAGTACTTC. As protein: CASRGGPVEQYF.

The CDR3 reads CASSPPLSGGIENNEQFF. CDR3 coding DNA: TGCGCCAGCAGCCCCCCTTTAAGCGGGGGGATAGAAAACAATGAGCAGTTCTTC. The chain carries TRBV4-1 and TRBJ2-1, with 9 bases that match TRBD2. The CDR3 extends over 18 amino acids. The trim removed 4 bases at V and 5 bases at J, leaving 15 bases unmatched. Germline V gene lookup returns CDR1 MGHRA and CDR2 YSYEKL.